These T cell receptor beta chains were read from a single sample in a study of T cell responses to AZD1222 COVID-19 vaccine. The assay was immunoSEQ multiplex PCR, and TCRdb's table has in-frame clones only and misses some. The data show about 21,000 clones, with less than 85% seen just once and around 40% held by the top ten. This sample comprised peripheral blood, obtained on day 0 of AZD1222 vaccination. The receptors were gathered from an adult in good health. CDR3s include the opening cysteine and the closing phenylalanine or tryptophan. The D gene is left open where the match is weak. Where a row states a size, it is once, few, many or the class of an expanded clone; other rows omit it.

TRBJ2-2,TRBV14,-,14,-,TGTGCCAGCAGCCTTGCAGGGACCACCGGGGAGCTGTTTTTT,CASSLAGTTGELFF
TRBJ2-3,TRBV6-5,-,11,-,TGTGCCAGCAGAGTCAGGGATACGCAGTATTTT,CASRVRDTQYF
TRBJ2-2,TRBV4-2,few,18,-,TGTGCCAGCAGCCAAGGGGCCGGGGCGGGAAAGAACACCGGGGAGCTGTTTTTT,CASSQGAGAGKNTGELFF
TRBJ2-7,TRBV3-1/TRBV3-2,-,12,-,TGTGCCAGCAGCCATGGATGGGATGAGCAGTACTTC,CASSHGWDEQYF
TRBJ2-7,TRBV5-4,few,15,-,TGTGCCAGCAGCCGAGGGGACGGAGTCTACTACGAGCAGTACTTC,CASSRGDGVYYEQYF
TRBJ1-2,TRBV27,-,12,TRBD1,TGTGCCAGCAGTACAGGACAGGGTGGCTACACCTTC,CASSTGQGGYTF
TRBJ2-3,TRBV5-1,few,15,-,TGCGCCAGCAGCTTGGATGTCAGGTCCACAGATACGCAGTATTTT,CASSLDVRSTDTQYF
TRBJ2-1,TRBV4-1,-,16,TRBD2,TGCGCCAGCAGCCGGGGGTCTAGCGGCTCCTACAATGAGCAGTTCTTC,CASSRGSSGSYNEQFF
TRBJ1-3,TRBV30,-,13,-,TGTGCCTGGAGGGTTAGTGCCAGAAACACCATATATTTT,CAWRVSARNTIYF
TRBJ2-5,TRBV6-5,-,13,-,TGTGCCAGCAGTCAAAACAGAAGAGAGACCCAGTACTTC,CASSQNRRETQYF
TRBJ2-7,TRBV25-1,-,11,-,TGTGCCAGCAGAGACCGCTACGAGCAGTACTTC,CASRDRYEQYF
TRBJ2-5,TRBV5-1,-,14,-,TGCGCCAGCAGCTTGGAAGGCAGTCAAGAGACCCAGTACTTC,CASSLEGSQETQYF
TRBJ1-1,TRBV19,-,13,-,TGTGCCAGTGCCTATGGGTTGAACACTGAAGCTTTCTTT,CASAYGLNTEAFF
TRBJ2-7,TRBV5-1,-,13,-,TGCGCCAGCAGCTTGGATGGGGTCGACGAGCAGTACTTC,CASSLDGVDEQYF
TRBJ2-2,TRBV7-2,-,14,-,TGTGCCAGCAGCTTAGCGGGCCAGGGGAAGGAGCTGTTTTTT,CASSLAGQGKELFF
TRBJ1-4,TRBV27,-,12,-,TGTGCCAGCAGTGCCCTCCGGGGCAAACTGTTTTTT,CASSALRGKLFF
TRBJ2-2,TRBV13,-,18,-,TGTGCCAGCAGCTTAGGATCCCCTGGCACCCCGAACACCGGGGAGCTGTTTTTT,CASSLGSPGTPNTGELFF
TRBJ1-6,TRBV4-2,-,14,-,TGTGCCAGCAGCCAAGTGACGTCGAATTCACCCCTCCACTTT,CASSQVTSNSPLHF
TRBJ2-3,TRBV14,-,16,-,TGTGCCAGCAGCCTTGGGACTTCCCTAAGCACAGATACGCAGTATTTT,CASSLGTSLSTDTQYF
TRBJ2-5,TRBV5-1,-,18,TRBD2,TGCGCCAGCAGCTTGGACCTAGCGGGGGGGCTGATCCAAGAGACCCAGTACTTC,CASSLDLAGGLIQETQYF
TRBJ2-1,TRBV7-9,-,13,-,TGTGCCAGCAGACGTACTAGCAGTCCTGAGCAGTTCTTC,CASRRTSSPEQFF
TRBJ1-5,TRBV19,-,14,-,TGTGCCAGTAGTATTTCGGGCAGCAATCAGCCCCAGCATTTT,CASSISGSNQPQHF
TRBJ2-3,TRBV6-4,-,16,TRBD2,TGTGCCAGCAGCCCGGGACTAGCGCAGGTTTCAGATACGCAGTATTTT,CASSPGLAQVSDTQYF
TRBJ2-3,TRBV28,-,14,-,TGTGCCAGCAGTCCCGTTGGGGGCCCGGATACGCAGTATTTT,CASSPVGGPDTQYF
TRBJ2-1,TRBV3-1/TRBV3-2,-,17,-,TGTGCCAGCAGCTTGCGACTCACCCGTCCTTTGTCCAATGAGCAGTTCTTC,CASSLRLTRPLSNEQFF
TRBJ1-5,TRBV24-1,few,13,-,TGTGCCACCAGTGACGGGAGGTTACGGCCCCAGCATTTT,CATSDGRLRPQHF
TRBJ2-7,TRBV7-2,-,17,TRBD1,TGTGCCAGCAGCTCACACGGGACCGGGACAGCCTACTACGAGCAGTACTTC,CASSSHGTGTAYYEQYF
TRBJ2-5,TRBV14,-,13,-,TGTGCCAGCAGCCAAAACAGCCAAGAGACCCAGTACTTC,CASSQNSQETQYF
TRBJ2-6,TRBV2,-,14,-,TGTGCCAGCAGTGGAATGGGGGGGGCCAACGTCCTGACTTTC,CASSGMGGANVLTF
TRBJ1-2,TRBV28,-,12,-,TGTGCCAGTTCTCGGGGTCTCTATGGCTACACCTTC,CASSRGLYGYTF
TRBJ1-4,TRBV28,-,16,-,TGTGCCAGCAGTTTTATAAACAGAGCAACTAATGAAAAACTGTTTTTT,CASSFINRATNEKLFF
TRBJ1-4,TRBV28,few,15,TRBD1,TGTGCCAGCAGGGAAACAAAAGGGGGCAGGGGAGAATTTTTTTTT,CASRETKGGRGEFFF
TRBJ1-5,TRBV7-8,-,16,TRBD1,TGTGCCACACACCCCGAGGGGGCAACCCTAAATCAGCCCCAGCATTTT,CATHPEGATLNQPQHF
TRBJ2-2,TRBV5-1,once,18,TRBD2,TGCGCCAGCAGCATAGGACTAGCGGGAGGGCGGCGCACCGGGGAGCTGTTTTTT,CASSIGLAGGRRTGELFF